These 10 T cell receptor beta chains were all obtained from the same sample, sequenced in a study of shared clonotypes between healthy human individuals. As defined, naive CD8 cells were CD45RO-negative and positively selected for CCR7, with terminally differentiated effector memory CD45RA+ cells excluded. The table came from immunoSEQ multiplex PCR; TCRdb's copy has only in-frame clones and leaves some out. The sample holds 2 million to 2.5 million clones, about 92% seen once. Sample: naive CD8+ T cells from PBMCs. The receptors shown here come from a man younger than 35 in good health. Some clones in this sample may be carry-over from other donors' samples.

This clone was counted between two and nine times. This rearrangement joins TRBV7-9 to TRBJ1-4, with D possibly being TRBD1 (5 bases). V lost 1 base, J lost 10 bases, and 22 bases lay in between. The CDR3 is 17 residues long. The V gene's germline CDR1 is SEHNR and CDR2 FQNEAQ (reference sequence). Here the CDR3 reads CASSLVGRQVTFAKLFF. CDR3 DNA sequence: TGTGCCAGCAGCTTAGTGGGGCGCCAGGTCACCTTTGCAAAACTGTTTTTT.

The V gene is TRBV5-1, the J gene TRBJ2-1; TRBD1 is a possible D gene (5 bases). The V gene's germline CDR1 is SGHRS and CDR2 YFSETQ. V lost 4 bases and J 9 bases, leaving 14 bases between the germline ends. This CDR3 spans 13 amino acids. The CDR3 protein is CASSVSGSPEQFF. The CDR3 DNA sequence: TGCGCCAGCAGCGTTTCAGGGTCCCCTGAGCAGTTCTTC. Complete variable domain (other parts from reference TRBV5-1 and TRBJ2-1): KAGVTQTPRYLIKTRGQQVTLSCSPISGHRSVSWYQQTPGQGLQFLFEYFSETQRNKGNFPGRFSGRQFSNSRSEMNVSTLELGDSALYLCASSVSGSPEQFFGPGTRLTVL.

The chain links TRBV7-6 to TRBJ1-3; D perhaps matches TRBD1 (5 bases). The CDR3 sequence is 16 residues long. The germline CDR1 and CDR2 sequences are SGHVS and FNYEAQ. Trimming pared 6 bases from V and 3 bases from J, leaving 18 bases between. The DNA for the CDR3 is TGTGCCAGCAGTCTGTTTGGGGCTCTCGGTGGAAACACCATATATTTT. Translation: CASSLFGALGGNTIYF.

Only one count was recorded for this clone. Other DNA sequences within the sample encode an identical CDR3. This chain uses TRBV6-5 with TRBJ1-2; possibly TRBD1 for D (5 bases). V was pared by 6 bases and J by 4 bases, with 9 bases between. The CDR3 consists of 12 residues. Germline V CDR1 and CDR2: MNHEY, SVGAGI. CDR3 amino acids: CASSPGFYGYTF. The CDR3 nucleotides are TGTGCCAGCAGCCCAGGGTTCTATGGCTACACCTTC.

The chain carries TRBV29-1 and TRBJ2-7, with TRBD1 identical over 8 bases. Germline values: CDR1 SQVTM, CDR2 ANQGSEA. This CDR3 comprises 14 residues. Germline trimming cut 4 bases from V and 6 bases from J; bases unmatched to any gene: 11. CDR3 region: CSVAEGGQGLEQYF. The CDR3 bases are TGCAGCGTTGCCGAGGGAGGACAGGGACTCGAGCAGTACTTC.

The genes are TRBV29-1 and TRBJ2-3, with D maybe TRBD2 (6 bases). The CDR3 consists of 15 residues. V dropped 3 bases and J dropped 0 bases, with 13 bases sitting between them. Germline V gives CDR1 SQVTM, CDR2 ANQGSEA. CDR3 in amino acids: CSVDYAGLSTDTQYF. The CDR3 nucleotides read TGCAGCGTTGATTATGCGGGACTTAGCACAGATACGCAGTATTTT.

V is TRBV28 and J is TRBJ2-7; D might be TRBD2 (5 bases). Germline V gene data show CDR1 as MDHEN and CDR2 as SYDVKM. V was pared by 6 bases and J by 7 bases, with 10 bases between. This CDR3 has 11 residues. The chain's CDR3 is CASSGNFEQYF. CDR3 nucleotide sequence: TGTGCCAGCAGCGGGAACTTTGAGCAGTACTTC.

The gene calls are TRBV29-1 and TRBJ2-3; 11 nucleotides match TRBD2. Germline loops: CDR1 SQVTM, CDR2 ANQGSEA. V was clipped by 7 bases and J by 0 bases; unmatched bases: 9. The length of the CDR3 is 16 residues. This CDR3 is CSGTPGLAESTDTQYF. CDR3 DNA: TGCAGCGGGACCCCGGGACTAGCGGAGAGCACAGATACGCAGTATTTT.

The V call is TRBV29-1, the J call TRBJ2-1; D is undetermined. This CDR3 is built from 11 residues. Germline CDR1 is SQVTM and CDR2 is ANQGSEA. Trimming stripped 8 bases from V and 10 bases from J, with 15 bases between. The chain's CDR3 is CSPWTLGEQFF. DNA for the CDR3: TGCAGCCCTTGGACCCTCGGGGAGCAGTTCTTC.

The rearrangement joins TRBV27 to TRBJ2-7; 7 nucleotides line up with TRBD2. Germline lookup yields CDR1 MNHEY and CDR2 SMNVEV (reference sequence). V was pared by 2 bases and J by 1 base, with 11 bases of the junction left unmatched. The CDR3 loop spans 17 amino acids. CDR3 sequence (DNA): TGTGCCAGCAGTTTAGTAACCGGGGGGATGGAGTCCTACGAGCAGTACTTC. Residues: CASSLVTGGMESYEQYF.